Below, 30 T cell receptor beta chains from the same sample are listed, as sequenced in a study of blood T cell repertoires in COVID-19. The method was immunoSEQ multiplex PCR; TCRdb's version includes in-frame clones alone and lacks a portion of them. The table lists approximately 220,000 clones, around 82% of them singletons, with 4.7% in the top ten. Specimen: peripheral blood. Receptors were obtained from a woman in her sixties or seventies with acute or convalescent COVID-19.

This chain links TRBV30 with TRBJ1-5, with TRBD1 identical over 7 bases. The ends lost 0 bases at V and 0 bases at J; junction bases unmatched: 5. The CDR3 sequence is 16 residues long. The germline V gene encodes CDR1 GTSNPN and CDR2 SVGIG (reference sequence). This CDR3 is CAWSVLTGYSNQPQHF. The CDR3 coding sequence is TGTGCCTGGAGTGTACTGACAGGGTATAGCAATCAGCCCCAGCATTTT.

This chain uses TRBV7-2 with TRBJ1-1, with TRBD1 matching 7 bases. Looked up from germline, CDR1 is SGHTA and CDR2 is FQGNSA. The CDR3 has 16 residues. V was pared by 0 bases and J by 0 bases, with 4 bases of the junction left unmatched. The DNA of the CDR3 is TGTGCCAGCAGCTTAGCTGACAGGGTTCTGAACACTGAAGCTTTCTTT. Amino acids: CASSLADRVLNTEAFF.

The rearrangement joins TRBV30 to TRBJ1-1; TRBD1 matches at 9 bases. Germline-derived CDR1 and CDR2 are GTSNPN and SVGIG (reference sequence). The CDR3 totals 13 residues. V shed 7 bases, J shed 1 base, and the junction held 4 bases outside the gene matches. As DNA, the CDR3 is TGTGCCTCTAGACAGGGGGAGAACACTGAAGCTTTCTTT. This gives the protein CASRQGENTEAFF.

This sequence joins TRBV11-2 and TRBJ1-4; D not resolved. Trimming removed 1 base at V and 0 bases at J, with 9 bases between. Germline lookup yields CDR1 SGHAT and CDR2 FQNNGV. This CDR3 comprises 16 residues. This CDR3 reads CASSLGNRATNEKLFF. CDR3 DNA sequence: TGTGCCAGCAGCTTAGGAAACCGAGCAACTAATGAAAAACTGTTTTTT.

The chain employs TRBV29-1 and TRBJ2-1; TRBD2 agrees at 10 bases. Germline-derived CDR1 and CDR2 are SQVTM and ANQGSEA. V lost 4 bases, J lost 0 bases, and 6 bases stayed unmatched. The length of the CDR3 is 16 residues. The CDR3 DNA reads TGCAGCGTTGTAGCGGGGGGCCTCAGCTCCTACAATGAGCAGTTCTTC. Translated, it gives CSVVAGGLSSYNEQFF.

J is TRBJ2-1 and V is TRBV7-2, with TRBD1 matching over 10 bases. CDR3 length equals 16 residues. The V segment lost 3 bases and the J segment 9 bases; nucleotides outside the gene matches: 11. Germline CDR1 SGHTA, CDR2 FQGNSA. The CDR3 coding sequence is TGTGCCAGCAGCTTGGCCGGGACAGGGGTTGGCGGTGAGCAGTTCTTC. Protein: CASSLAGTGVGGEQFF.

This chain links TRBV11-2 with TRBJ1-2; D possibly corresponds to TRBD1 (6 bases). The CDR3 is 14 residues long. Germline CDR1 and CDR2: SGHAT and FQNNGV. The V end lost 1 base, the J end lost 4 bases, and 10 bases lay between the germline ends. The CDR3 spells CASSLAGAAYGYTF. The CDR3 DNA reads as TGTGCCAGCAGCTTAGCAGGGGCAGCCTATGGCTACACCTTC. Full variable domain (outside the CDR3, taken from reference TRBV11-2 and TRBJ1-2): EAGVAQSPRYKIIEKRQSVAFWCNPISGHATLYWYQQILGQGPKLLIQFQNNGVVDDSQLPKDRFSAERLKGVDSTLKIQPAKLEDSAVYLCASSLAGAAYGYTFGSGTRLTVV.

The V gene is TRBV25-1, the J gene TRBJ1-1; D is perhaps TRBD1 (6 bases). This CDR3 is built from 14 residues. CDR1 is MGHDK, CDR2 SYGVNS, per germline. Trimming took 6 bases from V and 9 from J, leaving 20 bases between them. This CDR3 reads CASSFSWTAPKAFF. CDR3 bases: TGTGCCAGCAGCTTTTCTTGGACAGCCCCCAAAGCTTTCTTT.

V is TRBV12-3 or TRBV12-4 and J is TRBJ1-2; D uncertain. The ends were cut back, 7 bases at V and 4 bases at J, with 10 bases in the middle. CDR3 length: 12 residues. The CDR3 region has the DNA TGTGCCAGCACCCTCGGGATCTATGGCTACACCTTC. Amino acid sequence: CASTLGIYGYTF.

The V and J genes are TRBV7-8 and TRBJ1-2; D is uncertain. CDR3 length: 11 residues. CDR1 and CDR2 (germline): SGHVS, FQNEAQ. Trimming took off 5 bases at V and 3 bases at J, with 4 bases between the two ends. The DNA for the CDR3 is TGTGCCAGCAGCCCGGACTATGGCTACACCTTC. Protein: CASSPDYGYTF.

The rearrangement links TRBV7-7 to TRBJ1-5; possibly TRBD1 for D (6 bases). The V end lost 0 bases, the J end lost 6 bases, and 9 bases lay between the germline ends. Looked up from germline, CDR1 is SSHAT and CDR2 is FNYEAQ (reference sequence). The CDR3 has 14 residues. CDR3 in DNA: TGTGCCAGCAGCTTAGCCCTACAGGGTCAGCCCCAGCATTTT. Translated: CASSLALQGQPQHF.

As DNA, the CDR3 is TGTGCCATCAGTGAACGGGGAAACACTGAAGCTTTCTTT. Its protein is CAISERGNTEAFF. The rearrangement joins TRBV10-3 to TRBJ1-1; no clear D gene. This CDR3 spans 13 amino acids. The germline gives CDR1 ENHRY, CDR2 SYGVKD. Trimming took off 3 bases at V and 2 bases at J, with 7 bases between the two ends.

CDR3 loop: CASSYGGPSGELFF. The CDR3 DNA sequence: TGTGCCAGCAGCTACGGGGGTCCTTCCGGGGAGCTGTTTTTT. The rearrangement uses TRBV7-6 and TRBJ2-2; D is perhaps TRBD2 (6 bases). Germline assignment: CDR1 SGHVS and CDR2 FNYEAQ. This CDR3 contains 14 residues. V gave up 4 bases and J gave up 6 bases, with 12 bases separating them.

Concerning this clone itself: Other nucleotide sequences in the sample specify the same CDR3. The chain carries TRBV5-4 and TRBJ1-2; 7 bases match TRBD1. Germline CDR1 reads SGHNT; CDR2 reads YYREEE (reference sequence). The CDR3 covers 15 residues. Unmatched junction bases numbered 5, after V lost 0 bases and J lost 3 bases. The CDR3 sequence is CASSLGGQGDYGYTF. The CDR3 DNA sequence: TGTGCCAGCAGCTTGGGTGGGCAGGGGGACTATGGCTACACCTTC.

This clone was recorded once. For the CDR3, the DNA is TGTGCCAGCAGCTCCCAGGGTATTGACACTGAAGCTTTCTTT. It yields the protein CASSSQGIDTEAFF. The gene calls are TRBV7-2 and TRBJ1-1, with D perhaps TRBD1 (5 bases). The CDR3 covers 14 residues. Trimming pared 4 bases from V and 3 bases from J, leaving 12 bases between. Germline loops: CDR1 SGHTA, CDR2 FQGNSA.

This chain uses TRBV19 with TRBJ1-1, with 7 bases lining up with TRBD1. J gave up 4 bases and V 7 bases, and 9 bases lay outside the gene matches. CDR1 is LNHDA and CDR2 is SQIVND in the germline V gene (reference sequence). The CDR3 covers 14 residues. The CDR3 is CASILRGQGTEAFF. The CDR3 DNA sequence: TGTGCCAGTATTTTAAGGGGGCAGGGCACTGAAGCTTTCTTT.

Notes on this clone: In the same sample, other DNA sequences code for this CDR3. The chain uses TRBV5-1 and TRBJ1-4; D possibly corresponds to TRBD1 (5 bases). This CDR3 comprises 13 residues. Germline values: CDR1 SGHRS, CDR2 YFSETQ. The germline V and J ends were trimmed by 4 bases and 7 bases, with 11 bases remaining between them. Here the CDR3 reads CASSLGRGEKLFF. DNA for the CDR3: TGCGCCAGCAGCCTGGGTAGGGGTGAAAAACTGTTTTTT. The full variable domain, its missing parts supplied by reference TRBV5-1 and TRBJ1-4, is KAGVTQTPRYLIKTRGQQVTLSCSPISGHRSVSWYQQTPGQGLQFLFEYFSETQRNKGNFPGRFSGRQFSNSRSEMNVSTLELGDSALYLCASSLGRGEKLFFGSGTQLSVL.

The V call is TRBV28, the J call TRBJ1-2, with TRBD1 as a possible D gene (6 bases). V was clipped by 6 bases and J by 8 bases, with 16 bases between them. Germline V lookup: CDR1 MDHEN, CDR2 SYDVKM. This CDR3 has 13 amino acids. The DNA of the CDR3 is TGTGCCAGCAGAGAGCAGGGGTGGGACGGCTACACCTTC. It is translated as CASREQGWDGYTF.

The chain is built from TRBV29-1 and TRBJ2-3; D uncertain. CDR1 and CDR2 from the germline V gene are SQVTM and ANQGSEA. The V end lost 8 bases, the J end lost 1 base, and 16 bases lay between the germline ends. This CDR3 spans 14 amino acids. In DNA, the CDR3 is TGCAGCTCCTCGAGGAGCTCTGGCACAGATACGCAGTATTTT. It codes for CSSSRSSGTDTQYF.

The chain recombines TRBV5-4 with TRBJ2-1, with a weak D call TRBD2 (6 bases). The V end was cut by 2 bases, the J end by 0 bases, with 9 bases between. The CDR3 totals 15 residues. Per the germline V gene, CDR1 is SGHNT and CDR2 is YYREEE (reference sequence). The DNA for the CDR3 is TGTGCCAGCAGCTTACTGGGAGGCTCCTACAATGAGCAGTTCTTC. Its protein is CASSLLGGSYNEQFF.

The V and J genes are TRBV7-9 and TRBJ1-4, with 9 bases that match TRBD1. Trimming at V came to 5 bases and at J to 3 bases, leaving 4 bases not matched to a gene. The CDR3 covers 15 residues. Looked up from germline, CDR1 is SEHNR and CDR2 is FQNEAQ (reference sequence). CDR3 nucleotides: TGTGCCAGCAGCCCAAGACAGGGGGCTAATGAAAAACTGTTTTTT. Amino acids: CASSPRQGANEKLFF.

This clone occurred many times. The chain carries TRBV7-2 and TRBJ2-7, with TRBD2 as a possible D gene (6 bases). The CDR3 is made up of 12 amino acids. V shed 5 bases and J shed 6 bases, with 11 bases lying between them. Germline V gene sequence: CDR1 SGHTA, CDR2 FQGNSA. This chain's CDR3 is CASSNRESEQYF. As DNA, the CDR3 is TGTGCCAGCAGCAACCGGGAGTCCGAGCAGTACTTC.

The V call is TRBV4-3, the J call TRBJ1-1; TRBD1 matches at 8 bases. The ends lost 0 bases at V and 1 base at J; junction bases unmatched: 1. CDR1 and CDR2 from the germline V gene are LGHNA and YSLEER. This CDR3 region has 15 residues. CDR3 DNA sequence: TGCGCCAGCAGCCAAGAAACAGGGGGGAACACTGAAGCTTTCTTT. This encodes CASSQETGGNTEAFF.

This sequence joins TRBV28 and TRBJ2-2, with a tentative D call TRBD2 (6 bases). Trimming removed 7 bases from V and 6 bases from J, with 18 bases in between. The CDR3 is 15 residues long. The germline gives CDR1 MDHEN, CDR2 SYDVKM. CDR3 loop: CASTEGGVSAGELFF. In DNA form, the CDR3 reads TGTGCCAGCACTGAGGGCGGGGTATCTGCCGGGGAGCTGTTTTTT.

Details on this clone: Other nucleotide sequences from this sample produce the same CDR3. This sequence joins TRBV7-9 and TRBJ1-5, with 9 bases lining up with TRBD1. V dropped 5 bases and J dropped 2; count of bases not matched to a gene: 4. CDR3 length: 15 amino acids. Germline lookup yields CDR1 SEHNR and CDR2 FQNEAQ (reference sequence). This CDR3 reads CASSRDRVGNQPQHF. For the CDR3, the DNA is TGTGCCAGCAGCCGGGACAGGGTCGGCAATCAGCCCCAGCATTTT.

CDR3 protein: CASSPGTGGYEQYF. The CDR3 coding sequence is TGTGCCAGCAGCCCCGGGACAGGAGGCTACGAGCAGTACTTC. This sequence joins TRBV5-4 and TRBJ2-7, with TRBD1 matching over 8 bases. The germline gives CDR1 SGHNT, CDR2 YYREEE (reference sequence). V dropped 4 bases and J dropped 3; count of bases not matched to a gene: 6. The CDR3 covers 14 residues.

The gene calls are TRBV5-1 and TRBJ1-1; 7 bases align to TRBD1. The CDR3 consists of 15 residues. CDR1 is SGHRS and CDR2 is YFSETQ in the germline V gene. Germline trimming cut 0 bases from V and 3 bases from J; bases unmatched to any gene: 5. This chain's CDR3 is CASSLGGQLYTEAFF. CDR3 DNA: TGCGCCAGCAGCTTGGGGGGACAGCTGTACACTGAAGCTTTCTTT. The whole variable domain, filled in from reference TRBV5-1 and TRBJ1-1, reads KAGVTQTPRYLIKTRGQQVTLSCSPISGHRSVSWYQQTPGQGLQFLFEYFSETQRNKGNFPGRFSGRQFSNSRSEMNVSTLELGDSALYLCASSLGGQLYTEAFFGQGTRLTVV.

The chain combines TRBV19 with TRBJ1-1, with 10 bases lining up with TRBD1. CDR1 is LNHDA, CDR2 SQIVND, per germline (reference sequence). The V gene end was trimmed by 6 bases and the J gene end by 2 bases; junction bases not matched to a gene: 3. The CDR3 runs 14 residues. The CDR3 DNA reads TGTGCCAGTAGATGGGACAGGGGAAACACTGAAGCTTTCTTT. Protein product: CASRWDRGNTEAFF.

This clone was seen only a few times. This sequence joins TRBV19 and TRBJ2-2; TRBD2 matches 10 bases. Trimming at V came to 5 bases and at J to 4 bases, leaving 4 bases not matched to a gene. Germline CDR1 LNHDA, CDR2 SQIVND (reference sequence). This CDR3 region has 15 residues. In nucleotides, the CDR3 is TGTGCCAGTAGTCCCACTAGCGGGGCCACCGGGGAGCTGTTTTTT. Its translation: CASSPTSGATGELFF.

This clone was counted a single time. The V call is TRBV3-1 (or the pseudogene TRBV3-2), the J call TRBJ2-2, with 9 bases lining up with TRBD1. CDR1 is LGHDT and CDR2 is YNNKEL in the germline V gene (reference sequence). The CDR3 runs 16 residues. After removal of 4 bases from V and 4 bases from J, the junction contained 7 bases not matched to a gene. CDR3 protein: CASSRTTGGITGELFF. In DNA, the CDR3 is TGTGCCAGCAGCCGAACGACAGGGGGTATCACCGGGGAGCTGTTTTTT.